The 22 T cell receptor beta chains reported below all come from one sample, sequenced in a study of breast tumors, draining lymph nodes, adjacent tissues. Breast cancer patients provided tissue from their axillary draining lymph nodes. TCRdb re-called the multiplex PCR reads through MiXCR, storing one row per CDR3 protein. The sample has roughly 260,000 distinct CDR3 sequences, around 30% seen once; the top ten hold more than 1%. Sequencing used axillary lymph node tissue. These receptors originate from a female donor with breast cancer. Some clones in this sample may be carry-over from other donors' samples.

Note on this clonotype: Just one base apart from a much larger clone, this may be a read error. This sequence joins TRBV20-1 and TRBJ2-7, with TRBD1 identical over 7 bases. The CDR3 is 11 residues long. Looked up from germline, CDR1 is DFQATT and CDR2 is SNEGSKA (reference sequence). CDR3: CSAGTVYEQSF. CDR3 in DNA: TGCAGTGCCGGGACAGTCTACGAGCAGTCCTTC.

This clonotype was seen many times. V and J are TRBV19 and TRBJ2-5; 10 nucleotides align to TRBD2. CDR3 length: 15 amino acids. Germline CDR1 is LNHDA and CDR2 is SQIVND (reference sequence). After removal of 2 bases from V and 5 bases from J, the junction contained 5 bases not matched to a gene. For the CDR3, the DNA is TGTGCCAGTAGTATATTAGCGGGAGGATGGGAGACCCAGTACTTC. It specifies CASSILAGGWETQYF. Complete variable domain (other parts from reference TRBV19 and TRBJ2-5): DGGITQSPKYLFRKEGQNVTLSCEQNLNHDAMYWYRQDPGQGLRLIYYSQIVNDFQKGDIAEGYSVSREKKESFPLTVTSAQKNPTAFYLCASSILAGGWETQYFGPGTRLLVL.

Points on this clonotype: This could be a read error, since a much larger clone is one nucleotide away. The genes are TRBV19 and TRBJ1-2, with TRBD1 matching over 11 bases. There are 15 residues in the CDR3. CDR1 LNHDA and CDR2 SQIVND come from the germline V gene (reference sequence). The CDR3 region is CANSPLPGTGGGYTF. CDR3 DNA sequence: TGTGCCAATAGTCCACTTCCCGGGACAGGGGGTGGCTACACCTTC.

This clonotype was observed many times. The chain combines TRBV11-3 with TRBJ2-2; 10 nucleotides line up with TRBD2. Unmatched junction bases numbered 5, after V lost 1 base and J lost 3 bases. This CDR3 spans 17 amino acids. CDR1 and CDR2 from the germline V gene are SGHNT and YENEEA. CDR3 protein: CASSLAVLAGDTGELFF. The DNA of the CDR3 is TGTGCCAGCAGCTTAGCTGTCCTAGCGGGAGACACCGGGGAGCTGTTTTTT.

This chain uses TRBV19 with TRBJ2-1; D is perhaps TRBD1 or TRBD2 (5 bases each). The ends were cut back, 4 bases at V and 8 bases at J, with 18 bases in the middle. Germline CDR1 reads LNHDA; CDR2 reads SQIVND (reference sequence). The CDR3 is 15 residues long. The CDR3 DNA reads as TGTGCCAGTAGTAGAGGGTCTGGGGCCGGGGATGAGCAGTTCTTC. Its protein product is CASSRGSGAGDEQFF.

This clonotype came up a few times. The gene calls are TRBV6-4 and TRBJ1-1, with D uncertain. This CDR3 has 13 amino acids. Trimming stripped 7 bases from V and 10 bases from J, with 19 bases between. CDR1 and CDR2 from the germline V gene are MRHNA and SNTAGT. CDR3 amino acids: CASTPVEGFGAFF. DNA of the CDR3: TGTGCCAGCACCCCCGTAGAGGGTTTTGGAGCTTTCTTT.

This clonotype occurred many times. The chain's CDR3 is CASSLESVLAGPHTGELFF. CDR3 DNA: TGCGCCAGCAGCTTGGAATCCGTACTAGCGGGGCCCCACACCGGGGAGCTGTTTTTT. This chain uses TRBV5-1 with TRBJ2-2, with TRBD2 matching 10 bases. The germline V gene has CDR1 SGHRS and CDR2 YFSETQ. The CDR3 extends over 19 amino acids. Trimming took 0 bases from V and 3 from J; bases not matched to a gene: 11.

Comment on this clonotype: This may be a read error, as it is one base from a much larger clone. The V and J genes are TRBV20-1 and TRBJ2-1; 7 bases line up with TRBD2. CDR3 length: 15 amino acids. V was clipped by 6 bases and J by 8 bases; unmatched bases: 16. Germline CDR1 reads DFQATT; CDR2 reads SNEGSKA (reference sequence). This CDR3 reads CSAQTGTNKYDEQFF. CDR3 coding DNA: TGCAGTGCCCAAACCGGGACTAACAAATACGATGAGCAGTTCTTC.

This clonotype occurred many times. The chain employs TRBV7-9 and TRBJ2-6; the D is unclear. CDR3 length equals 18 residues. V lost 5 bases, J lost 0 bases, and 17 bases lay in between. The V gene's germline CDR1 is SEHNR and CDR2 FQNEAQ (reference sequence). As DNA, the CDR3 is TGTGCCAGCAGCGACCCCTGGACCCGTGGCTCTGGGGCCAACGTCCTGACTTTC. This codes for CASSDPWTRGSGANVLTF.

This clonotype was seen repeatedly, ten times or more. The rearrangement uses TRBV7-2 and TRBJ2-2, with D perhaps TRBD1 or TRBD2 (6 bases each). The CDR3 covers 15 residues. Trimming took off 0 bases at V and 5 bases at J, with 10 bases between the two ends. Looked up from germline, CDR1 is SGHTA and CDR2 is FQGNSA. The CDR3 here is CASSLALGGTGELFF. The DNA of the CDR3 is TGTGCCAGCAGCTTAGCGTTAGGGGGGACCGGGGAGCTGTTTTTT.

Concerning this clonotype itself: A single base separates this from a much larger clone, so it may be a read error. The CDR3 ends on some other residue instead of the conserved phenylalanine or tryptophan, so this is likely a read error. The chain recombines TRBV4-1 with TRBJ2-7, with D maybe TRBD2 (6 bases). CDR3 length: 15 residues. Germline CDR1 is MGHRA and CDR2 is YSYEKL. V lost 3 bases to trimming and J lost 7 bases, with 19 bases between them. The CDR3 loop reads CASSQESGLLWEQYL. The CDR3, as DNA: TGCGCCAGCAGCCAGGAATCGGGACTTTTGTGGGAGCAGTACCTC.

This clonotype occurred many times. The chain is built from TRBV20-1 and TRBJ1-2, with no clear D. V gave up 3 bases and J gave up 2 bases, with 10 bases separating them. This CDR3 has 13 amino acids. The germline V gene has CDR1 DFQATT and CDR2 SNEGSKA (reference sequence). The CDR3 reads CSASAGLNYGYTF. The CDR3 DNA follows: TGCAGTGCTAGTGCAGGACTCAACTATGGCTACACCTTC.

About this clonotype itself: It may be a read error: a sequence one base away is much more abundant. The chain carries TRBV5-6 and TRBJ1-4; 8 bases fit TRBD1. The CDR3 consists of 15 residues. Germline values: CDR1 SGHDT, CDR2 YYEEEE. The CDR3, as DNA: TGTGGCAGCAGCCTCGGTACAGGGGGTGGTGAAAAACTGTTTTTT. Amino acids: CGSSLGTGGGEKLFF. Complete variable domain (other parts from reference TRBV5-6 and TRBJ1-4): DAGVTQSPTHLIKTRGQQVTLRCSPKSGHDTVSWYQQALGQGPQFIFQYYEEEERQRGNFPDRFSGHQFPNYSSELNVNALLLGDSALYLCGSSLGTGGGEKLFFGSGTQLSVL.

The chain recombines TRBV5-1 with TRBJ2-5; 10 nucleotides align to TRBD2. V trimming: 5 bases; J trimming: 0 bases; junction bases outside the gene matches: 7. This CDR3 has 16 residues. Germline loops: CDR1 SGHRS, CDR2 YFSETQ. This CDR3 reads CASRGASGSYQETQYF. The CDR3 coding sequence is TGCGCCAGCAGAGGGGCTAGCGGGAGTTACCAAGAGACCCAGTACTTC.

This clonotype was found many times. The genes are TRBV11-2 and TRBJ2-7; D possibly corresponds to TRBD2 (5 bases). The CDR3 has 16 amino acids. Germline lookup yields CDR1 SGHAT and CDR2 FQNNGV. V lost 6 bases, J lost 0 bases, and 18 bases lay in between. The CDR3 DNA reads as TGTGCCAGCAGTCGCCTAGCTGGGCAGCACTCCTACGAGCAGTACTTC. Translation: CASSRLAGQHSYEQYF.

In this sample, this clonotype turned up many times. Here the CDR3 DNA reads TGCGCCAGCAGTCGGGGGATGGCTAATGAAAAACTGTTTTTT. Amino acids: CASSRGMANEKLFF. The V and J genes are TRBV4-1 and TRBJ1-4; D perhaps matches TRBD1 (5 bases). The CDR3 sequence is 14 residues long. V was pared by 6 bases and J by 3 bases, with 11 bases between. Germline CDR1 is MGHRA and CDR2 is YSYEKL.

This clonotype came up many times. The chain links TRBV24-1 to TRBJ1-5; D perhaps matches TRBD1 (6 bases). V shed 4 bases and J shed 6 bases, with 9 bases lying between them. CDR3 length: 13 amino acids. Germline loops: CDR1 KGHDR, CDR2 SFDVKD. CDR3 coding DNA: TGTGCCACCAGTGACAGGGGAACTCAGCCCCAGCATTTT. As protein: CATSDRGTQPQHF.

This clonotype was seen at least ten times. The J gene is TRBJ2-3, the V gene TRBV11-2; D gene ambiguous. The CDR3 runs 13 residues. Per the germline V gene, CDR1 is SGHAT and CDR2 is FQNNGV. V lost 8 bases to trimming and J lost 3 bases, with 12 bases between them. In DNA, the CDR3 is TGTGCCAGCGGAACCGAACGTACAGATACGCAGTATTTT. It yields the protein CASGTERTDTQYF.

Ten or more counts support this clonotype. This sequence joins TRBV4-1 and TRBJ2-7, with TRBD2 matching 7 bases. With V trimmed by 1 base and J by 5 bases, 11 bases remained unmatched. Germline lookup yields CDR1 MGHRA and CDR2 YSYEKL. The CDR3 covers 16 residues. The DNA of the CDR3 is TGCGCCAGCAGCCAAGGTGGTAGCGGGTTAGTCCACGAGCAGTACTTC. This gives the protein CASSQGGSGLVHEQYF.

Many counts were recorded for this clonotype. This sequence joins TRBV7-3 and TRBJ2-2, with TRBD2 as a possible D gene (7 bases). V dropped 1 base and J dropped 7 bases, with 16 bases sitting between them. The CDR3 extends over 16 amino acids. The germline V gene has CDR1 SGHTA and CDR2 FQGTGA. This chain's CDR3 is CASSLKGGITSGELFF. In DNA, the CDR3 is TGTGCCAGCAGCTTAAAGGGGGGGATTACCAGCGGGGAGCTGTTTTTT. Together with reference TRBV7-3 and TRBJ2-2, the CDR3 gives the full variable domain: GAGVSQTPSNKVTEKGKYVELRCDPISGHTALYWYRQSLGQGPEFLIYFQGTGAADDSGLPNDRFFAVRPEGSVSTLKIQRTERGDSAVYLCASSLKGGITSGELFFGEGSRLTVL.

Many counts were recorded for this clonotype. This chain links TRBV7-8 with TRBJ1-3; D is possibly TRBD1 (5 bases). Germline V gene data show CDR1 as SGHVS and CDR2 as FQNEAQ. The ends were cut back, 2 bases at V and 3 bases at J, with 14 bases in the middle. The CDR3 is made up of 16 amino acids. The CDR3 here is CASSLPGGSDGNTIYF. The CDR3 DNA follows: TGTGCCAGCAGCTTACCTGGGGGATCAGATGGAAACACCATATATTTT.

At least ten counts were recorded for this clonotype. V is TRBV7-8 and J is TRBJ2-5; D unclear. Looked up from germline, CDR1 is SGHVS and CDR2 is FQNEAQ. CDR3 size: 15 residues. V gave up 2 bases and J gave up 4 bases, with 14 bases separating them. The chain's CDR3 is CASSLLLLETETQYF. The CDR3 DNA follows: TGTGCCAGCAGCTTACTTTTATTGGAGACAGAGACCCAGTACTTC.